This T cell receptor (beta chain) derives from a study of T cell changes during pregnancy in multiple sclerosis. TCRdb keeps only in-frame clones here, not all; method: immunoSEQ multiplex PCR. The sample holds about 25,000 clones, around 84% seen once. Trimming removed 4 bases from V and 5 bases from J, with 14 bases in between. The CDR3 contains 15 residues. Germline CDR1 and CDR2: MNHNS and SASEGT. This sequence originates from a female donor in good health, enrolled as a control in a pregnancy study. The chain has TRBV6-1 and TRBJ1-4; D is perhaps TRBD1 (5 bases). The specimen was CD4+ T cells from peripheral blood mononuclear cells, collected in the second trimester of pregnancy. The chain's CDR3 is CASSGWGGRNEKLFF. The CDR3 region has the DNA TGTGCCAGCAGTGGATGGGGCGGGAGAAATGAAAAACTGTTTTTT.